A selection of T cell receptor beta chains follows, all from one sample in a study of Graves' ophthalmopathy and Graves' hyperthyroidism. TCRdb reprocessed the multiplex PCR reads via MiXCR and lists one record per CDR3 protein. This table holds over 500,000 distinct CDR3 sequences, approximately 22% found once. The sample was peripheral blood. The receptor set was obtained from a woman aged 18-29 years with stable Graves' hyperthyroidism. Some clones in this sample may be carry-over from other donors' samples. Both conserved end residues are trimmed from each CDR3.

V gene	J gene	CDR3 protein
TRBV5-1	TRBJ2-7	ASALGGRNEQY
TRBV28	TRBJ2-5	ASSTTGGGGSETQY
TRBV9	TRBJ1-2	ASSVSGWSNYGYT
TRBV6-1	TRBJ1-6	ASSAGQPGGSPLH
TRBV10-3	TRBJ1-5	AISDWGGQPQH
TRBV29-1	TRBJ1-5	SVGGVDQPQH
TRBV3-1	TRBJ1-1	ASSGTSQGAF
TRBV2	TRBJ1-2	ASSEKAATHYGYT
TRBV6-2/TRBV6-3	TRBJ1-1	ASSPLGYIKEAF
TRBV7-2	TRBJ2-7	ASSQNKRSQY
TRBV5-1	TRBJ2-2	ASSLDRGLSGELF
TRBV12-3/TRBV12-4	TRBJ2-7	ASSSAGGYEQY
TRBV2	TRBJ1-5	ASSPPQGADQPQH
TRBV12-3/TRBV12-4	TRBJ2-7	ASSLKGPYEQY
TRBV10-3	TRBJ2-5	AISDRGQETQY
TRBV24-1	TRBJ1-1	ATSGGGRTEAF
TRBV11-2	TRBJ2-2	ASSLDPGAYGELF
TRBV19	TRBJ1-5	ASSHHPLRNQPQH
TRBV7-3	TRBJ1-1	ASSDLRPNTEAF
TRBV18	TRBJ2-7	ASSEGSSGYSYEQY
TRBV28	TRBJ1-5	ASSDGTGYQPQH
TRBV5-1	TRBJ2-2	ASSLGLAGETGELF
TRBV6-2/TRBV6-3	TRBJ1-6	ASSRAPDSKPLH
TRBV27	TRBJ1-6	ASILEGQGPDEPGNSPLH
TRBV27	TRBJ2-2	ASSVSGRAWELF
TRBV6-1	TRBJ1-2	ASSGARTGHYGYT
TRBV29-1	TRBJ2-4	SVREGNIQY
TRBV4-1	TRBJ1-1	ASSQDSVAGTEAF
TRBV7-8	TRBJ2-2	ASSTRLDRATGELF
TRBV9	TRBJ2-2	ASSPRSGRGTGELF
TRBV28	TRBJ2-7	ASSLLKAYEQY
TRBV12-3/TRBV12-4	TRBJ1-2	ASRPTGRDYGYT
TRBV6-1	TRBJ1-1	ASSELVNTEAF
TRBV12-3/TRBV12-4	TRBJ2-3	ASSLAGDLD
TRBV3-1	TRBJ1-2	ASSQMGWGTNYGYT
TRBV18	TRBJ2-7	ASSPSPDYEQY
TRBV11-3	TRBJ1-1	ASSLVASGTLFTEAF
TRBV20-1	TRBJ1-1	SAYGRPGTEAF
TRBV3-1	TRBJ1-2	ASSQGPKNYGYT